A selection of T cell receptor beta chains follows, all from one sample in a study of blood T cell repertoires in COVID-19. Data came from immunoSEQ multiplex PCR; TCRdb stores just in-frame clones and leaves some out. Found here are tens of thousands of clones, around 87% of them singletons; the top ten hold about 6.5%. Sequenced input: peripheral blood. Receptors were obtained from a woman aged 55-70 years with COVID-19, enrolled during active disease. CDR3s include the opening cysteine and the closing phenylalanine or tryptophan. The D gene is left open where the match is weak. Only part of the rows carry a size: once, few, many, or a class if the clone is expanded.

v_gene	j_gene	len	abundance	d_gene	CDR3nt	CDR3aa
TRBV18	TRBJ1-5	14	-	-	TGTGCCAGCTCACCCAGGGCAGCAGGTCAGCCCCAGCATTTT	CASSPRAAGQPQHF
TRBV15	TRBJ1-1	16	once	-	TGTGCCACCAGCAGAGATCTTCCCAGGTTGAACACTGAAGCTTTCTTT	CATSRDLPRLNTEAFF
TRBV27	TRBJ2-6	19	-	TRBD1	TGTGCCAGCAGTTACCGCCGGACAGGGGCGTCCTCTGGGGCCAACGTCCTGACTTTC	CASSYRRTGASSGANVLTF
TRBV27	TRBJ2-3	12	-	-	TGTGCCAGCAGTACACCCACAGATACGCAGTATTTT	CASSTPTDTQYF
TRBV28	TRBJ1-2	15	-	TRBD1	TGTGCCAGCAGTCACCAAGGACAGGGAGTGGGCGGCTACACCTTC	CASSHQGQGVGGYTF
TRBV6-5	TRBJ1-1	15	few	TRBD1	TGTGCCAGCAAACCAGGTGCCCCGGTCAGGGGGCGAGCTTTCTTT	CASKPGAPVRGRAFF
TRBV14	TRBJ1-2	14	-	TRBD1	TGTGCCAGCAGCGCCCCCGGGACAGCCTATGGCTACACCTTC	CASSAPGTAYGYTF
TRBV4-2	TRBJ2-1	16	once	TRBD1	TGTGCCAGCAGCCCCGGGACAGGGGGGAAGGTGGGTGAGCAGTTCTTC	CASSPGTGGKVGEQFF
TRBV11-3	TRBJ2-1	14	-	-	TGTGCCAGCAGGCGAACCGCGGGGCCCAATGAGCAGTTCTTC	CASRRTAGPNEQFF
TRBV23-1	TRBJ1-1	17	once	-	TGCGCCAGCAGTCAATCGGTCAGGGGCCACCTGAACACTGAAGCTTTCTTT	CASSQSVRGHLNTEAFF
TRBV10-3	TRBJ2-5	15	once	TRBD2	TGTGCCATCAGTACTAGCGGGAGGGCCGGAGAGACCCAGTACTTC	CAISTSGRAGETQYF
TRBV29-1	TRBJ1-1	11	few	-	TGCAGCGCGGTGTTCTACACTGAAGCTTTCTTT	CSAVFYTEAFF
TRBV7-3	TRBJ1-2	13	-	-	TGTGCCAGCAGCCCGACAGCCCAGGACGGCTACACCTTC	CASSPTAQDGYTF
TRBV5-6	TRBJ2-7	13	-	-	TGTGCCAGCAGCTTGCTAGGTACCTACGAGCAGTACTTC	CASSLLGTYEQYF
TRBV27	TRBJ2-1	14	-	TRBD2	TGTGCCAGCAGAACTAGCGGGAGTACCAATGAGCAGTTCTTC	CASRTSGSTNEQFF
TRBV4-2	TRBJ2-7	10	few	-	TGTGCCAGCAGCCAACCAGAGCAGTACTTC	CASSQPEQYF
TRBV18	TRBJ2-7	11	-	TRBD1	TGTGCCAGCTCACCGGGACAGGGACTTCACTTC	CASSPGQGLHF
TRBV4-1	TRBJ1-3	14	-	TRBD1	TGCGCCAGCAGCCGGACAGGGGACGGAAACACCATATATTTT	CASSRTGDGNTIYF
TRBV7-8	TRBJ2-3	16	few	-	TGTGCCAGCAGCTTATATATTAGGCAGGGCGCAGATACGCAGTATTTT	CASSLYIRQGADTQYF
TRBV6-5	TRBJ1-1	15	-	-	TGTGCCAGCAGTACCCGGGTCAGGGGACCTGCTGAAGCTTTCTTT	CASSTRVRGPAEAFF
TRBV3-1/TRBV3-2	TRBJ2-7	15	-	TRBD2	TGTGCCAGCAGCCCGGGACTAGCGGCCTCCTACGAGCAGTACTTC	CASSPGLAASYEQYF
TRBV5-6	TRBJ1-1	14	-	-	TGTGCCAGCAGCTTGGCCTTCCCGAACACTGAAGCTTTCTTT	CASSLAFPNTEAFF
TRBV6-2/TRBV6-3	TRBJ1-5	14	-	-	TGTGCCAGCAGTCTCCGACATAGCAATCAGCCCCAGCATTTT	CASSLRHSNQPQHF
TRBV11-2	TRBJ2-7	15	-	TRBD1	TGTGCCAGCAGCGGGACAGGGTTTTCGTCCTACGAGCAGTACTTC	CASSGTGFSSYEQYF
TRBV7-3	TRBJ2-1	14	-	TRBD2	TGTGCCAGCAGCTTAAGCGGGAGTGTCAATGAGCAGTTCTTC	CASSLSGSVNEQFF
TRBV30	TRBJ2-2	16	-	TRBD2	TGTGCCGGGCCCCGATCCGGGACTAGCGGGACCCGCGGGCTGTTTTTT	CAGPRSGTSGTRGLFF
TRBV10-3	TRBJ1-3	14	-	-	TGTGCCAACAAGGCGGGTAGCTCTGGAAACACCATATATTTT	CANKAGSSGNTIYF
TRBV19	TRBJ1-3	15	-	-	TGTGCCAGTAGTATCTATCTGGGGCCTGGAAACACCATATATTTT	CASSIYLGPGNTIYF
TRBV18	TRBJ1-2	16	-	TRBD1	TGTGCCAGCTCACCACAGGGACAGGCTACCTACTATGGCTACACCTTC	CASSPQGQATYYGYTF
TRBV5-4	TRBJ2-5	15	-	TRBD2	TGTGCCAGCAGCTTAAAGCGGGACGGTGGGGAGACCCAGTACTTC	CASSLKRDGGETQYF
TRBV5-1	TRBJ2-1	15	-	TRBD1	TGCGCCAGCAGCTCCGGACAGGGGGGTTACAATGAGCAGTTCTTC	CASSSGQGGYNEQFF
TRBV10-3	TRBJ2-1	19	-	TRBD1	TGTGCCATCACCCCAGGACAGGGACTGACTAGGAGCTCCTACAATGAGCAGTTCTTC	CAITPGQGLTRSSYNEQFF
TRBV3-1/TRBV3-2	TRBJ2-3	13	-	-	TGTGCCAGCAGCCAACAGGGTGGAGATACGCAGTATTTT	CASSQQGGDTQYF
TRBV5-4	TRBJ1-2	13	-	TRBD1	TGTGCCAGCAGCTTCCGACAGGGCGAGGGCTACACCTTC	CASSFRQGEGYTF
TRBV7-9	TRBJ1-5	14	-	-	TGTGCCACCTCCGCGCCGGGGAGCAATCAGCCCCAGCATTTT	CATSAPGSNQPQHF
TRBV6-6	TRBJ1-6	15	-	-	TGTGCCAGCAGTTACTCCGGGAGCTATAATTCACCCCTCCACTTT	CASSYSGSYNSPLHF
TRBV21-1	TRBJ1-3	17	few	-	TGTGCCAGCAGCACTCGATGGGTGGGGAGCTCTGGAAACACCATATATTTT	CASSTRWVGSSGNTIYF
TRBV28	TRBJ2-7	16	-	-	TGTGCCAGCAGTATATACTCAGGGGGGACCTCCTACGAGCAGTACTTC	CASSIYSGGTSYEQYF
TRBV27	TRBJ2-7	12	-	-	TGTGCCAGCAAGGACCAGGGGCACGAGCAGTACTTC	CASKDQGHEQYF
TRBV28	TRBJ1-1	17	-	-	TGTGCCAGCAGACCTACCCCCGGGGGGCCGCAGGGCACTGAAGCTTTCTTT	CASRPTPGGPQGTEAFF
TRBV11-2	TRBJ1-1	15	-	TRBD1	TGTGCCGGCAGCTTAGTCGGACAGGGGGCTTCTGAAGCTTTCTTT	CAGSLVGQGASEAFF
TRBV5-4	TRBJ1-4	13	-	-	TGTGCCAGCAGCTTGGCAGGAAATGAAAAACTGTTTTTT	CASSLAGNEKLFF